These T cell receptor beta chains were read from a single sample in a study of blood T cell repertoires in COVID-19. This table comes from immunoSEQ multiplex PCR, and its TCRdb copy is limited to in-frame clones, with some not included. The sample has 150,000 to 200,000 clones; around 87% are singletons. The specimen was peripheral blood. These receptors originate from a woman in her sixties or seventies with COVID-19, enrolled during active disease. Both conserved end residues are part of each CDR3. D genes are given only for firm matches.

V gene,D gene,J gene,CDR3 protein,CDR3 DNA
TRBV9,.,TRBJ1-1,CASSGIYPGTEAFF,TGTGCCAGCAGCGGAATATACCCAGGGACTGAAGCTTTCTTT
TRBV6-5,TRBD2,TRBJ2-2,CASSYSLAGNTGELFF,TGTGCCAGCAGTTACTCCCTAGCGGGGAACACCGGGGAGCTGTTTTTT
TRBV7-8,TRBD1,TRBJ1-2,CASSLAGQGSRGYTF,TGTGCCAGCAGCTTAGCCGGACAGGGCTCCAGGGGCTACACCTTC
TRBV27,TRBD1,TRBJ1-2,CASRQGASSYGYTF,TGTGCCAGCAGGCAGGGGGCATCCTCCTATGGCTACACCTTC
TRBV19,.,TRBJ2-1,CASSNRQGGYNEQFF,TGTGCCAGTAGCAATAGGCAGGGAGGCTACAATGAGCAGTTCTTC
TRBV5-1,TRBD2,TRBJ2-7,CASSSSGRAFEQYF,TGCGCCAGCAGCTCCAGCGGGAGGGCGTTCGAGCAGTACTTC
TRBV5-1,.,TRBJ2-2,CASSTNTGNTGELFF,TGCGCCAGCAGCACCAACACAGGGAACACCGGGGAGCTGTTTTTT
TRBV30,.,TRBJ1-5,CAWVEGGGGKEPQHF,TGTGCCTGGGTCGAGGGAGGGGGGGGAAAAGAGCCCCAGCATTTT
TRBV28,TRBD1,TRBJ1-5,CASRLDRGRRERGINQPQHF,TGTGCCAGCAGGTTGGACAGGGGGCGTAGGGAGAGAGGGATTAATCAGCCCCAGCATTTT
TRBV7-3,.,TRBJ2-2,CASSLTAADTTGELFF,TGTGCCAGCAGCCTAACGGCGGCGGATACCACCGGGGAGCTGTTTTTT
TRBV20-1,.,TRBJ2-7,CSASAVIVSSYEQYF,TGCAGTGCTAGTGCTGTTATTGTGTCCTCCTACGAGCAGTACTTC
TRBV19,.,TRBJ1-5,CASTDKGDSLPQHF,TGTGCCAGTACCGACAAGGGAGACTCTCTGCCCCAGCATTTT
TRBV9,.,TRBJ2-2,CASSKAVNTGELFF,TGTGCCAGCAGCAAAGCGGTGAACACCGGGGAGCTGTTTTTT
TRBV4-2,.,TRBJ1-1,CASSLGGGEDTEAFF,TGTGCCAGCAGCCTCGGGGGAGGGGAAGACACTGAAGCTTTCTTT